Listed below are T cell receptor beta chains from one sample, sequenced in a study of radiation and T cells in renal cell carcinoma. Profiled with immunoSEQ multiplex PCR; TCRdb holds only in-frame clones, not every one. The data contain 150,000 to 200,000 clones, about 87% of them singletons. The sequencing used blood, collected from a patient whose treatment included radiotherapy and nephrectomy. The receptor set was obtained from a woman in her 50s with renal cell carcinoma. CDR3s leave out the opening cysteine and the closing phenylalanine or tryptophan.

>TRBJ2-7|TRBV6-6
ASSYRAGRGSYEQY
>TRBJ1-5|TRBV15
ATSRVTGGINQPQH
>TRBJ2-1|TRBV11-3
ASSLDSASYNEQF
>TRBJ1-1|TRBV2
ASRDDRDTEAF
>TRBJ2-7|TRBV11-3
ASSKTSVTYEQY
>TRBJ1-2|TRBV10-3
AIRFTGNDGYT
>TRBJ2-1|TRBV4-1
ASSQDNEQF
>TRBJ1-6|TRBV4-1
ASSPSAGGFSPLH
>TRBJ2-7|TRBV27
ASSSTGPEEQY
>TRBJ1-1|TRBV2
ASSKGRDTEAF
>TRBJ2-5|TRBV11-2
ASSLGVGGAQETQY
>TRBJ1-1|TRBV5-1
ASSLAIVNTEAF
>TRBJ1-6|TRBV5-1
ASSLGRSYNSPLH
>TRBJ1-6|TRBV18
ASSQGQGGSPLH
>TRBJ1-5|TRBV7-2
ASSPFHTGTAYGNQPQH
>TRBJ1-1|TRBV7-6
ASSTTANTEAF
>TRBJ1-2|TRBV7-2
ASSFYTGYT
>TRBJ1-1|TRBV11-3
ASSSGTSSEAF
>TRBJ2-7|TRBV18
ASSPGGGSYEQY
>TRBJ2-7|TRBV5-6
ASSLDSLYEQY
>TRBJ1-2|TRBV6-1
ASSPDGANYGYT
>TRBJ1-2|TRBV5-1
ASSLGQYGYT
>TRBJ2-3|TRBV9
ASSVAGGPYREDTQY
>TRBJ2-2|TRBV5-1
ASSPLGIDTGELF
>TRBJ2-7|TRBV19
ASSIPPPGAHSYEQY
>TRBJ1-2|TRBV29-1
SVEVFGAYGYT
>TRBJ1-2|TRBV2
ASSPGTGAAGSYT
>TRBJ1-1|TRBV4-2
ASSQERGTGLNTEAF
>TRBJ1-1|TRBV4-2
ASSQPGRPEAF
>TRBJ2-7|TRBV5-1
ASSSERGLSYEQY
>TRBJ2-3|TRBV7-9
ASSLVAGTDTQY
>TRBJ1-3|TRBV7-2
ASSLGPDHTIY
>TRBJ1-5|TRBV7-2
ASSRTQGGQPQH
>TRBJ1-4|TRBV6-1
ASSPGQGGEKLF
>TRBJ1-2|TRBV19
ASSPRGYGYT